The 9 T cell receptor beta chains given below trace back to one sample, sequenced in a study of cytotoxic CD8 clonotypes in ibrutinib-treated CLL. The assay was immunoSEQ multiplex PCR, and TCRdb's table has in-frame clones only and misses some. Here the sample spans a few thousand clones, approximately 80% being singletons. Here the sequenced sample was PBMCs, taken before ibrutinib treatment. Receptor source: a human donor with chronic lymphocytic leukemia.

The chain combines TRBV5-1 with TRBJ2-7; D gene ambiguous. The CDR3 totals 15 residues. Between the trimmed V and J ends, which lost 0 bases and 3 bases, there was a span of 13 bases. Germline CDR1 SGHRS, CDR2 YFSETQ. DNA of the CDR3: TGCGCCAGCAGCTTGGGACCCCCGGGCGTCTACGAGCAGTACTTC. Protein sequence: CASSLGPPGVYEQYF. Complete variable domain (other parts from reference TRBV5-1 and TRBJ2-7): KAGVTQTPRYLIKTRGQQVTLSCSPISGHRSVSWYQQTPGQGLQFLFEYFSETQRNKGNFPGRFSGRQFSNSRSEMNVSTLELGDSALYLCASSLGPPGVYEQYFGPGTRLTVT.

This clone was observed a single time. The chain recombines TRBV4-1 with TRBJ2-1; 10 bases fit TRBD2. CDR3 length: 16 amino acids. V lost 0 bases and J lost 5; bases outside the gene matches: 4. Germline V gene sequence: CDR1 MGHRA, CDR2 YSYEKL. CDR3 sequence: CASSQDPSGGNNEQFF. The CDR3 DNA follows: TGCGCCAGCAGCCAAGACCCTAGCGGGGGAAACAATGAGCAGTTCTTC.

The chain combines TRBV5-1 with TRBJ2-7; a weak D match, TRBD1 (5 bases). CDR3 length equals 15 residues. Germline V CDR1 and CDR2: SGHRS, YFSETQ. Trimming shortened V by 4 bases and J by 1 base, and 15 bases separated the two germline ends. CDR3: CASSPFPGKSYEQYF. The DNA for the CDR3 is TGCGCCAGCAGCCCCTTCCCAGGGAAGTCCTACGAGCAGTACTTC.

This clone was picked up a small number of times. Relative to the germline gene, one junction end is altered; a read error may explain this. The genes are TRBV7-7 and TRBJ1-1; 7 bases align to TRBD1. Looked up from germline, CDR1 is SSHAT and CDR2 is FNYEAQ (reference sequence). This CDR3 spans 14 amino acids. CDR3 bases: TGTGCTAGCAGCTTAGTTCAGGGGGGCACTGAAGCTTTCTTT. As protein: CASSLVQGGTEAFF.

The chain links TRBV5-8 to TRBJ2-3; 7 nucleotides align to TRBD2. In germline, CDR1 is SGHTS, CDR2 YDEGEE. The J segment lost 1 base and the V segment lost 0 bases, leaving 5 bases of the junction unmatched. The length of the CDR3 is 16 residues. CDR3 nucleotides: TGTGCCAGCAGCTTGGCCACGGGAGGCGGCACAGATACGCAGTATTTT. The encoded protein is CASSLATGGGTDTQYF.

The rearrangement links TRBV4-1 to TRBJ1-4, with 9 bases aligning to TRBD1. The CDR3 is made up of 17 amino acids. V lost 3 bases and J lost 1; bases outside the gene matches: 6. Germline CDR1 and CDR2: MGHRA and YSYEKL. CDR3 protein: CASSHVDRGKTNEKLFF. In nucleotides, the CDR3 is TGCGCCAGCAGCCACGTGGACAGGGGCAAAACTAATGAAAAACTGTTTTTT.

The chain employs TRBV14 and TRBJ2-1; a weak D match, TRBD1 (5 bases). The CDR3 consists of 15 residues. Trimming took off 4 bases at V and 5 bases at J, with 15 bases between the two ends. Germline CDR1 is SGHDN and CDR2 is FVKESK. The CDR3 DNA reads TGTGCCAGCAGCCCCATGATGGGGCGGAACAATGAGCAGTTCTTC. Translated, it gives CASSPMMGRNNEQFF.

V gene TRBV7-3 combines with J gene TRBJ2-1; a possible D gene is TRBD2 (6 bases). The CDR3 has 16 amino acids. The germline V and J ends were trimmed by 3 bases and 1 base, with 13 bases remaining between them. Germline CDR1 reads SGHTA; CDR2 reads FQGTGA. The CDR3 sequence is CASSFGTEGSYNEQFF. CDR3 sequence (DNA): TGTGCCAGCAGCTTCGGGACGGAGGGGTCCTACAATGAGCAGTTCTTC.

The J gene is TRBJ2-7, the V gene TRBV28; D not resolved. The CDR3 is 15 amino acids. The V end lost 5 bases, the J end lost 1 base, and 15 bases lay between the germline ends. CDR1 is MDHEN and CDR2 is SYDVKM in the germline V gene. CDR3 sequence: CASSDMDGLSYEQYF. The CDR3 nucleotides are TGTGCCAGCAGTGATATGGACGGGCTATCCTACGAGCAGTACTTC.